The clone carrying this TCR beta chain was observed many times. Its antigen is unknown. The data were obtained in a study of human T cells and chemical hapten exposure. Study context: How much TCR each sample yielded varied, mostly because pooled library volumes differed slightly.

TCRdb reanalysed the RACE reads using MiXCR and keeps one entry per CDR3 protein. The sample shows a few hundred thousand distinct CDR3 sequences, approximately 5% of them seen only once. Notes on the study in general: After DPC sensitization, TCRs above 1 in 1000 frequency showed no change.

Time point defined: pre-sensitization, week 0. This sample's treatment: therapeutic diphenylcyclopropenone sensitization with weekly scalp DPC. Blood was drawn before each patch test was applied. Sequencing used whole blood, obtained in connection with sensitization to the hapten diphenylcyclopropenone (DPC). This TCR derives from a woman under 30 with alopecia areata. Some clones in this sample may be carry-over from other donors' samples.

For the CDR3, the DNA is TGTGCCAGCAGCTTAGGCCAGAGCGATGAAAAACTGTTTTTT. Protein: CASSLGQSDEKLFF. J is TRBJ1-4 and V is TRBV7-9; D call uncertain. Germline lookup yields CDR1 SEHNR and CDR2 FQNEAQ (reference sequence). The CDR3 has 14 amino acids. V was clipped by 1 base and J by 6 bases, with 9 bases between them.